The clone carrying this T cell receptor (beta chain) was counted a single time. This sample stems from a study of blood T cell repertoires in COVID-19. Study context: COVID-19 samples from acute and convalescent phases originated in the United States, Italy and Spain. Sample material is recorded as cDNA or gDNA derived from T cells, B-cell-depleted T cells, or PBMCs.

Germline V CDR1 and CDR2: SGHTS, YDEGEE. CDR3 length equals 15 residues. With 0 bases removed from V and 6 bases from J, the gap between germline ends came to 16 bases. Original processing notes: Estimation of nucleated cell counts relied on the amplification of reference gene primers. TCRdb keeps only in-frame clones here, not all; method: immunoSEQ multiplex PCR. The V and J calls and the clone size are those of that table, but D and trimming were determined from the DNA. The repertoire holds more than 250,000 clones, with 88% as singletons. This receptor was taken from a human donor in a cohort sampled during active COVID-19. The sequenced material came from peripheral blood. V gene TRBV5-8 combines with J gene TRBJ2-7; D perhaps matches TRBD1 (6 bases). The CDR3 spells CASSLEGDRNSEQYF. The DNA for the CDR3 is TGTGCCAGCAGCTTGGAGGGGGACCGTAATTCCGAGCAGTACTTC.